The 22 T cell receptor beta chains reported below all come from one sample, sequenced in a study of tumor-infiltrating lymphocytes in primary liver carcinoma. Researchers generated TCR beta cDNA from 500 to 600 ng of total RNA, relying on a constant-region primer. Investigators got TCR beta libraries out of three nested multiplex PCR rounds, done with slightly modified ARM-PCR. A C-beta reverse primer was combined with TRBV1-TRBV30 forward primers in the first two PCR rounds, and each round had approximately 9 cycles. TCRdb reprocessed the multiplex PCR reads with MiXCR, giving one entry per CDR3 protein. The profile shows about 92,000 distinct CDR3 sequences, roughly 70% of them singletons. Without any cell sorting, about 19-30 mg of bulk tissue yielded co-extracted RNA and DNA. Sequencing used tumor-adjacent normal liver tissue. These receptors all come from a man aged 35-49 years with primary liver carcinoma and hepatitis B virus infection.

The chain links TRBV29-1 to TRBJ2-3; 12 positions agree with TRBD2. Germline V gene lookup returns CDR1 SQVTM and CDR2 ANQGSEA. With 6 bases clipped from V and 4 bases from J, the junction kept 5 bases outside the gene matches. This CDR3 region has 14 residues. The CDR3 region has the DNA TGCAGCGTCAGACTAGCGGGAGACGCAGATACGCAGTATTTT. It specifies CSVRLAGDADTQYF.

Turning to this clonotype: Since a much larger clone is just one base distant, this may be a read error. The chain links TRBV14 to TRBJ2-1, with 9 bases that match TRBD2. The CDR3 has 15 residues. Trimming at V came to 1 base and at J to 5 bases, leaving 3 bases not matched to a gene. Germline CDR1 is SGHDN and CDR2 is FVKESK. The CDR3 region has the DNA TGTGCCAGCAGCCAAGTGGGGACTAGCAACAATGAGCAGTTCTTC. Translation: CASSQVGTSNNEQFF.

The sample holds many counts of this clonotype. This chain connects TRBV5-6 to TRBJ1-5; D uncertain. From germline, CDR1 is SGHDT and CDR2 YYEEEE. The V end lost 6 bases, the J end lost 0 bases, and 19 bases lay between the germline ends. The length of the CDR3 is 17 residues. CDR3 nucleotide sequence: TGTGCCAGCATTTTGTACCGAGGGAGGCGTAGCAATCAGCCCCAGCATTTT. Translated, it gives CASILYRGRRSNQPQHF.

Notes on this clonotype: A much larger clone lies one base from this, so it may be a read error. Since the CDR3 does not end with the conserved phenylalanine or tryptophan, this likely comes from a read error. The genes are TRBV12-3 or TRBV12-4 and TRBJ2-7; TRBD1 agrees at 7 bases. Trimming took 4 bases from V and 6 from J; bases not matched to a gene: 6. The CDR3 consists of 13 residues. The CDR3 DNA reads TGTGCCAGCAGTTCCCAACAGGGGTCCGAGCAGTACTCC. It is translated as CASSSQQGSEQYS.

This chain connects TRBV4-2 to TRBJ2-7; 11 bases are a match to TRBD2. The CDR3 totals 16 residues. In germline, CDR1 is LGHNA, CDR2 YNFKEQ. V was clipped by 0 bases and J by 0 bases; unmatched bases: 1. CDR3 nucleotides: TGTGCCAGCAGCCAAGATGGGACTAGCGGCTCCTACGAGCAGTACTTC. It yields the protein CASSQDGTSGSYEQYF.

V is TRBV11-2 and J is TRBJ2-7; unclear D gene. This CDR3 spans 15 amino acids. Looked up from germline, CDR1 is SGHAT and CDR2 is FQNNGV. Trimming removed 3 bases at V and 1 base at J, with 13 bases between. As DNA, the CDR3 is TGTGCCAGCAGCTTGGCTACGTTTAGGTCCTACGAGCAGTACTTC. Translated, it gives CASSLATFRSYEQYF.

With regard to this clonotype: Possible read error: a much larger clone is one base away. V and J are TRBV6-1 and TRBJ2-3; 8 nucleotides line up with TRBD2. The germline CDR1 and CDR2 sequences are MNHNS and SASEGT. The CDR3 has 15 amino acids. The CDR3 DNA reads TGTGCCAGCAGTGGGACTAGCCACGGCACAGATACGCGGTATTTT. Amino acid sequence: CASSGTSHGTDTRYF.

There are many counts of this clonotype. V and J are TRBV12-3 or TRBV12-4 and TRBJ2-2; TRBD1 agrees at 7 bases. V was pared by 5 bases and J by 5 bases, with 8 bases of the junction left unmatched. The CDR3 runs 15 residues. The chain's CDR3 is CASSQQGFVTGELFF. CDR3 DNA: TGTGCCAGCAGTCAACAGGGGTTTGTAACCGGGGAGCTGTTTTTT.

A single count supports this clonotype. With a much larger clone just one base away, this may be a read error. This sequence joins TRBV10-3 and TRBJ1-1; D uncertain. The germline V gene encodes CDR1 ENHRY and CDR2 SYGVKD. V was trimmed by 4 bases and J by 6 bases, leaving 15 bases between them. The CDR3 has 14 residues. CDR3 protein: CAISVQRTGAEAFF. The CDR3 region has the DNA TGTGCCATCAGTGTTCAAAGGACCGGGGCTGAAGCTTTCTTT.

V gene TRBV21-1 combines with J gene TRBJ2-1; the listed D gene, TRBD2, was not tested against the DNA. TRBV21-1 counts as a pseudogene. The CDR3 is 14 amino acids. DNA for the CDR3: TGTGCCATCCGACCCTCCCCCTCCTACAATGAGCAGTTCTTC. Protein: CAIRPSPSYNEQFF.

In regard to this clonotype: It is likely a read error, because the conserved phenylalanine at the end of the CDR3 is missing. The genes are TRBV11-2 and TRBJ2-1; 12 bases are shared with TRBD2. V dropped 1 base and J dropped 6; count of bases not matched to a gene: 4. Germline assignment: CDR1 SGHAT and CDR2 FQNNGV. The CDR3 length is 16 residues. CDR3 in DNA: TGTGCCAGCAGCTTAGTGACTAGCGGGGGTGGCAATGAGCAGTTCTAC. This codes for CASSLVTSGGGNEQFY.

Worth noting for this clonotype: A much bigger clone sits one base away, suggesting this may be a read error. V gene TRBV10-3 combines with J gene TRBJ1-2; TRBD1 might be the D (6 bases). The germline V and J ends were trimmed by 3 bases and 7 bases, with 18 bases remaining between them. The length of the CDR3 is 15 residues. Germline CDR1 ENHRY, CDR2 SYGVKD. The CDR3: CAISDARGESGGYTF. CDR3 in DNA: TGTGCCATCAGTGACGCCAGGGGCGAGTCCGGTGGCTACACCTTC.

The CDR3, as DNA: TGTGCCAGCAGCTTAGAGGCAGCAGGGAACACCGGGGAGCTGTTTTTT. As protein: CASSLEAAGNTGELFF. The chain is built from TRBV11-2 and TRBJ2-2; no clear D. V lost 0 bases and J lost 1, with 9 bases in between. Per germline, CDR1 SGHAT and CDR2 FQNNGV. There are 16 residues in the CDR3.

Turning to this clonotype: The junction and the germline gene differ at one end; a read error may be behind it. Here the CDR3 reads CVSSRTYSDGGLGYIF. The DNA of the CDR3 is TGTGTCAGCAGCAGAACATACAGCGACGGGGGACTAGGCTACATCTTC. The chain combines TRBV11-2 with TRBJ1-2; the D gene is possibly TRBD1 (5 bases). CDR3 length: 16 residues. Germline loops: CDR1 SGHAT, CDR2 FQNNGV.

Comments on this clonotype: A read error may account for a junction end that differs from germline. This chain joins TRBV10-2 and TRBJ2-5; TRBD2 aligns across 7 bases. The CDR3 has 17 residues. The germline CDR1 and CDR2 sequences are WSHSY and SAAADI. Here the CDR3 reads CACRPSRGTGGQETQYF. CDR3 DNA sequence: TGCGCCTGCAGGCCTTCCCGTGGTACGGGAGGTCAAGAGACCCAGTACTTC.

On this clonotype itself: The junction does not match germline at one end; this may be a read error. The chain carries TRBV11-2 and TRBJ2-1; TRBD2 agrees at 7 bases. The CDR3 has 15 residues. Germline CDR1 and CDR2: SGHAT and FQNNGV. The CDR3 nucleotides are TGTGCCAGCATCAGATGGGGTGCGGGAGTCGGGGAGCACTTCTTC. Encoded protein: CASIRWGAGVGEHFF.

Notes on this clonotype: The germline gene is not matched at one end of the junction; a read error may be the cause. As DNA, the CDR3 is TGTGCCAGCAGCTTATCAACGACGGATAATGAGCAGTCCTTC. This gives the protein CASSLSTTDNEQSF. The J gene is TRBJ2-1, the V gene TRBV7-9; D not resolved. Per germline, CDR1 SEHNR and CDR2 FQNEAQ (reference sequence). The CDR3 is made up of 14 amino acids.

As for this clonotype: A read error is possible here, since a much larger clone lies one base away. This sequence joins TRBV4-1 and TRBJ2-5, with D perhaps TRBD1 (6 bases). With 0 bases removed from V and 9 bases from J, the gap between germline ends came to 20 bases. Germline V gene lookup returns CDR1 MGHRA and CDR2 YSYEKL. The CDR3 is made up of 16 amino acids. CDR3 in DNA: TGCGCCAGCAGCCAAGATCGGGAACAGGGCGGAAAGGCCCAGTACTTC. It specifies CASSQDREQGGKAQYF.

This clonotype was counted between two and nine times. The chain combines TRBV10-3 with TRBJ2-1; D may be TRBD1 (6 bases). Germline CDR1 reads ENHRY; CDR2 reads SYGVKD. V shed 8 bases and J shed 2 bases, with 13 bases lying between them. The CDR3 extends over 14 amino acids. Here the CDR3 reads CAIRRTETYNEQFF. DNA of the CDR3: TGTGCCATCCGCAGGACAGAGACCTACAATGAGCAGTTCTTC.

On this clonotype itself: A much larger clone differs from this one at a single base, so this may be a read error. This chain links TRBV6-6 with TRBJ1-1, with a possible D match to TRBD1 (6 bases). This CDR3 spans 13 amino acids. V was clipped by 6 bases and J by 3 bases, with 11 bases between them. Per the germline V gene, CDR1 is MNHNY and CDR2 is SVGAGI (reference sequence). CDR3 sequence reads: CASRLGQYTEAFF. The CDR3 nucleotides are TGTGCCAGCAGGCTCGGACAGTACACTGAAGCTTTCTTT.

To note about this clonotype: Mismatch with germline at one junction end may stem from a read error. This chain uses TRBV11-2 with TRBJ2-7; D gene ambiguous. The CDR3 totals 11 residues. Germline V lookup: CDR1 SGHAT, CDR2 FQNNGV. The chain's CDR3 is CASSQSYDQHF. CDR3 nucleotides: TGTGCCAGCAGCCAATCCTACGACCAGCACTTC. Complete variable domain (other parts from reference TRBV11-2 and TRBJ2-7): EAGVAQSPRYKIIEKRQSVAFWCNPISGHATLYWYQQILGQGPKLLIQFQNNGVVDDSQLPKDRFSAERLKGVDSTLKIQPAKLEDSAVYLCASSQSYDQHFGPGTRLTVT.

This clonotype was recorded a few times. No conserved phenylalanine or tryptophan ends this CDR3, so it is likely a read error. V is TRBV11-2 and J is TRBJ2-7; TRBD2 matches 7 bases. Germline values: CDR1 SGHAT, CDR2 FQNNGV. The CDR3 totals 15 residues. After removal of 1 base from V and 3 bases from J, the junction contained 6 bases not matched to a gene. The CDR3 protein is CASSLAGGGVYEQYL. CDR3 in DNA: TGTGCCAGCAGCTTAGCCGGTGGGGGGGTCTACGAGCAGTACTTA.